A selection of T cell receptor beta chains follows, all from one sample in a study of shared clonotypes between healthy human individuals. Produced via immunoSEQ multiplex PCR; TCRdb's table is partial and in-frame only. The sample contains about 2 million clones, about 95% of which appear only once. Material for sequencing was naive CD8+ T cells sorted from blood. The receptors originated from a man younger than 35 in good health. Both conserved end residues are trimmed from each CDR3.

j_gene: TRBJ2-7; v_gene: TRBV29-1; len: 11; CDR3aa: SVEATGDYEQY
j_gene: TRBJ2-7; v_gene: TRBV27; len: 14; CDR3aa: ASSFVVPVGKGEQY
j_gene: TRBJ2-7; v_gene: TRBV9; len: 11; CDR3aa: ASSVTSRGEQY
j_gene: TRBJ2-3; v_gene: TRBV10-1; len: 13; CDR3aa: ASSDRAGGTDTQY
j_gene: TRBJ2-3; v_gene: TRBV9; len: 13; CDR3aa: ASSVGGGLLDTQY
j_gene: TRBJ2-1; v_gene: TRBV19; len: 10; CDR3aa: ASSMWGPEQF
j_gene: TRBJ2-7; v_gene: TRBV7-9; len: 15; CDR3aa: ASSDIAWRGPIYEQY
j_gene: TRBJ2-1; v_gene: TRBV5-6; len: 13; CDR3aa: ASSLEGTQYNEQF
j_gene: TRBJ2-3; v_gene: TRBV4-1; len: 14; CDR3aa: ASSQNSGGAQDTQY
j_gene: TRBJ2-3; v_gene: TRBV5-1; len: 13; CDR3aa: ASSFRDPSTDTQY
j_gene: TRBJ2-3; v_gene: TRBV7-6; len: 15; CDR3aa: ASSSGLAVRLDDTQY
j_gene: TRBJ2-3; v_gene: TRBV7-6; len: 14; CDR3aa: ASSSLAGEGTDTQY
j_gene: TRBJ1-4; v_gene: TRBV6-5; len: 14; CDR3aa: ASSFYSGTGNEKLF
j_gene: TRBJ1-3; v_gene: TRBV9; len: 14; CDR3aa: ASSAEDSHSGNTIY
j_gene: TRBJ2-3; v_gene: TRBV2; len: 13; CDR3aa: ASSEAPYRTDTQY
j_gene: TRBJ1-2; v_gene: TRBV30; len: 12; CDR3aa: ASRGWGEEDGYT
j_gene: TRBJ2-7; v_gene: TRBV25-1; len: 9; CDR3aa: ASSSTYEQY
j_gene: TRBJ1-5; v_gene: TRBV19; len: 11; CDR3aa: ASKDGNNQPQH
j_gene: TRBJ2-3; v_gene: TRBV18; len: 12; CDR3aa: ASRPDRNTDTQY
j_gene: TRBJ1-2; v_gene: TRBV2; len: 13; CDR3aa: ASSERTGNNYGYT
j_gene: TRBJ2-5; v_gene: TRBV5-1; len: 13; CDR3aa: ASSLVGLLQETQY
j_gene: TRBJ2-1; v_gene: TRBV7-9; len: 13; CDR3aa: ASSLAVSVDNEQF
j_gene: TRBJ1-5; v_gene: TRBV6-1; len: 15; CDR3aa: ASSESGLTGPNQPQH
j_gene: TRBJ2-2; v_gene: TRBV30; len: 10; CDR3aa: AWNPGTGELF
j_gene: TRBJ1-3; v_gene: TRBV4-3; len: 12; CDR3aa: ASSQDTTGNTIY
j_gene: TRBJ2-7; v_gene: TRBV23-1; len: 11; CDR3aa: ASIFRQGYEQY
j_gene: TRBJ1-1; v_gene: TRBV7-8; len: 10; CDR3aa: ASSPGGAEAF
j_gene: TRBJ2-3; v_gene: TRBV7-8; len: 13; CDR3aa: ASSLDDRWGDTQY
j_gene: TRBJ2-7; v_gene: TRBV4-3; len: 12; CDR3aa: ASSQGGVTYEQY
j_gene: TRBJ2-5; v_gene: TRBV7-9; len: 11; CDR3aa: ASSLVDAETQY